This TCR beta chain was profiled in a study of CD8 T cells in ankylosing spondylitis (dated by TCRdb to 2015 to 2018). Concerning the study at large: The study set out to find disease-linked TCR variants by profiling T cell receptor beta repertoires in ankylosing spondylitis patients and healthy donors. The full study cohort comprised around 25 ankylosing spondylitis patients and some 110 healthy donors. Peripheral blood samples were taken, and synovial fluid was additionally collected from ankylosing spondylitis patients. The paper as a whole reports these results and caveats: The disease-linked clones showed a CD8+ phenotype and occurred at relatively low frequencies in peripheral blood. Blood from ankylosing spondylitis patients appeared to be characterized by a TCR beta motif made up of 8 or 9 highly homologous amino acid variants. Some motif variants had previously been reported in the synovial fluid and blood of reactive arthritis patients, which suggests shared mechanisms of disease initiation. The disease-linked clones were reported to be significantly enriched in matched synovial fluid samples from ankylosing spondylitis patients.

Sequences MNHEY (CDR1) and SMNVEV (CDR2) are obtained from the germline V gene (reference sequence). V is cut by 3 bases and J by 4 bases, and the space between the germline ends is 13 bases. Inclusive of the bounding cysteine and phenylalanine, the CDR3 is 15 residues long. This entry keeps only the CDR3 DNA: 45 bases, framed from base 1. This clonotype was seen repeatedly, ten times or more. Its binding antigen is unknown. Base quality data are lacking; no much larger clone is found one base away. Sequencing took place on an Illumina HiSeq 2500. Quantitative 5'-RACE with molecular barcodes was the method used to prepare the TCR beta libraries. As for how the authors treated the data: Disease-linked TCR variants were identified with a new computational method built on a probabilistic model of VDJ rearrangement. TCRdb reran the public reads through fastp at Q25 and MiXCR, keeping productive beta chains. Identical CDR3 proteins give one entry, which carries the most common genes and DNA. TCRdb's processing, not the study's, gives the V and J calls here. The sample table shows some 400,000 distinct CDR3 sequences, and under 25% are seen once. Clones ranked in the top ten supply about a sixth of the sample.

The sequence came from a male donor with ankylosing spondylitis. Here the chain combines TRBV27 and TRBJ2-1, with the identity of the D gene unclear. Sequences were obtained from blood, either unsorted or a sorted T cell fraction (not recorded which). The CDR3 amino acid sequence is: CASSFSDRPYNEQFF. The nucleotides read TGTGCCAGCAGTTTTTCGGACCGGCCTTACAATGAGCAGTTCTTC.